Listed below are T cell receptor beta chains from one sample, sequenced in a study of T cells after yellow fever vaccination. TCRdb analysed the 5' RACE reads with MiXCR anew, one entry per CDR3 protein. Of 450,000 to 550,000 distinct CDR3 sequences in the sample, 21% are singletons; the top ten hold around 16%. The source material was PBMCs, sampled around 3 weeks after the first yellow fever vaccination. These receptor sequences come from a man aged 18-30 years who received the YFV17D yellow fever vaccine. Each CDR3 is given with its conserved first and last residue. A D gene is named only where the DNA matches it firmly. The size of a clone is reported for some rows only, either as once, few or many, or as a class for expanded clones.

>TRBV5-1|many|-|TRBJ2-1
CASSLEQVYNEQFF
TGCGCCAGCAGCTTGGAACAGGTCTACAATGAGCAGTTCTTC
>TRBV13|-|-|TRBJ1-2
CASSMGRTYGYTF
TGTGCCAGCAGCATGGGACGGACATATGGCTACACCTTC
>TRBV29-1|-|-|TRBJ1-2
CSVRDAFGYTF
TGCAGCGTCCGTGACGCATTTGGCTACACCTTC
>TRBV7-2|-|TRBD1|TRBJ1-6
CASSTTGVRNSPLHF
TGTGCCAGCAGCACGACAGGGGTAAGAAATTCACCCCTCCACTTT
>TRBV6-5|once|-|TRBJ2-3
CASSYGGDLDTQYF
TGTGCCAGCAGTTACGGTGGGGACCTAGATACGCAGTATTTT
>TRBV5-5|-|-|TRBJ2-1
CASSLGGPPHEQFF
TGTGCCAGCAGCTTGGGTGGGCCCCCCCATGAGCAGTTCTTC
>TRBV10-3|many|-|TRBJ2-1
CAISESYNEQFF
TGTGCCATCAGTGAGTCTTACAATGAGCAGTTCTTC
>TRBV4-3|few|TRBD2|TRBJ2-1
CASSQELAGDPNNEQFF
TGCGCCAGCAGCCAAGAACTAGCGGGGGACCCCAACAATGAGCAGTTCTTC
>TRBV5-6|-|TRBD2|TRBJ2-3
CASSLRLAGGLDTQYF
TGTGCCAGCAGCCTCCGACTAGCGGGGGGACTCGATACGCAGTATTTT
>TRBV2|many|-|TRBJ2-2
CASAELTGELFF
TGTGCCAGCGCGGAGCTCACCGGGGAGCTGTTTTTT
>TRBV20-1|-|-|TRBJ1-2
CSAFLGGPNGYTF
TGCAGTGCCTTCCTTGGGGGGCCAAATGGCTACACCTTC
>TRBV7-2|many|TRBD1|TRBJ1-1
CASSPGGAGGANTEAFF
TGTGCCAGCAGCCCCGGTGGGGCAGGGGGCGCGAACACTGAAGCTTTCTTT
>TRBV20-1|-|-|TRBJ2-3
CSAIPPNTDTQYF
TGCAGTGCGATACCCCCGAACACAGATACGCAGTATTTT
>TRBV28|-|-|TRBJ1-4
CASNIPGNEKLFF
TGTGCCAGCAATATCCCCGGCAATGAAAAACTGTTTTTT
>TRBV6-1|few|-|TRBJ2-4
CASSPLQLAKNIQYF
TGTGCCAGCAGCCCACTACAGTTAGCCAAAAACATTCAGTACTTC
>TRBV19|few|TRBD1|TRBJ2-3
CASSIDLLGQGATDTQYF
TGTGCCAGTAGTATAGATCTATTGGGGCAGGGGGCAACAGATACGCAGTATTTT